Below are 14 T cell receptor beta chains sequenced from a single sample in a study of human T cells and chemical hapten exposure. Time point indicated: patch test 1, 2 weeks after DPC sensitization. The treatment: therapeutic diphenylcyclopropenone sensitization with weekly scalp DPC. The total RNA was obtained from whole blood that was not fractionated. TCRdb reprocessed the RACE reads with MiXCR, giving one entry per CDR3 protein. The table includes about 34,000 distinct CDR3 sequences, about 6.3% detected once. This specimen consisted of whole blood, obtained in connection with sensitization to the hapten diphenylcyclopropenone (DPC). These receptors originate from a woman aged 25-40 years with alopecia areata. Some clones in this sample may be carry-over from other donors' samples.

This clonotype has ten or more counts. This chain connects TRBV29-1 to TRBJ2-1; D is ambiguous. Germline V gene sequence: CDR1 SQVTM, CDR2 ANQGSEA. There are 11 residues in the CDR3. Trimming took 6 bases from V and 6 from J, leaving 9 bases between them. The CDR3 bases are TGCAGCGTCGCCCCCGGCAATGAGCAGTTCTTC. Its translation: CSVAPGNEQFF.

This clonotype was found many times. The rearrangement uses TRBV6-1 and TRBJ1-1; D may be TRBD1 (5 bases). V shed 0 bases and J shed 9 bases, with 11 bases lying between them. Germline V gene data show CDR1 as MNHNS and CDR2 as SASEGT. The CDR3 has 13 residues. CDR3 in amino acids: CASSEAWGRKAFF. In nucleotides, the CDR3 is TGTGCCAGCAGTGAAGCCTGGGGCCGAAAAGCTTTCTTT.

This clonotype was seen at least ten times. The chain has TRBV12-3 or TRBV12-4 and TRBJ1-6; 10 positions agree with TRBD1. The V and J ends lost 4 bases and 7 bases, in that order; junction bases with no gene match: 1. This CDR3 region has 14 residues. The CDR3 nucleotides are TGTGCCAGCAGTTCGGGACAGGGGAATTCACCCCTCCACTTT. It yields the protein CASSSGQGNSPLHF.

A remark on this clonotype: Just one base apart from a much larger clone, this may be a read error. The genes are TRBV2 and TRBJ2-4; TRBD1 matches at 8 bases. Trimming removed 3 bases from V and 3 bases from J; junction bases left unmatched: 4. CDR1 SNHLY and CDR2 FYNNEI come from the germline V gene. The CDR3 spans 15 residues. In nucleotides, the CDR3 is TGTGCCAGCAGTGAGCGACAGGGGAACAAAAACATTCAGTACTTC. Amino acids: CASSERQGNKNIQYF.

This clonotype was counted at least ten times. The chain carries TRBV2 and TRBJ2-1; 9 bases agree with TRBD2. Germline assignment: CDR1 SNHLY and CDR2 FYNNEI. The length of the CDR3 is 15 residues. The trim removed 3 bases at V and 5 bases at J, leaving 5 bases unmatched. CDR3 region: CASSEEAGGNNEQFF. In nucleotides, the CDR3 is TGTGCCAGCAGTGAGGAAGCGGGGGGCAACAATGAGCAGTTCTTC. The variable domain in full, completed from reference TRBV2 and TRBJ2-1, reads EPEVTQTPSHQVTQMGQEVILRCVPISNHLYFYWYRQILGQKVEFLVSFYNNEISEKSEIFDDQFSVERPDGSNFTLKIRSTKLEDSAMYFCASSEEAGGNNEQFFGPGTRLTVL.

CDR3 region: CASSINLDNEQFF. CDR3 in DNA: TGTGCCAGTAGTATAAACTTAGACAATGAGCAGTTCTTC. The chain uses TRBV19 and TRBJ2-1; D is undetermined. V lost 2 bases and J lost 5, with 7 bases in between. The CDR3 contains 13 residues. Germline CDR1 and CDR2: LNHDA and SQIVND (reference sequence).

In its sample, this clonotype was seen many times. V usage is TRBV28 and J usage is TRBJ2-3, with D unclear. V was trimmed by 6 bases and J by 2 bases, leaving 18 bases between them. This CDR3 comprises 16 residues. In germline, CDR1 is MDHEN, CDR2 SYDVKM. CDR3 loop: CASRITGPENTDTQYF. CDR3 DNA sequence: TGTGCCAGCAGGATAACGGGTCCTGAAAACACAGATACGCAGTATTTT. Based on the CDR3 plus reference TRBV28 and TRBJ2-3, the full variable domain is DVKVTQSSRYLVKRTGEKVFLECVQDMDHENMFWYRQDPGLGLRLIYFSYDVKMKEKGDIPEGYSVSREKKERFSLILESASTNQTSMYLCASRITGPENTDTQYFGPGTRLTVL.

This clonotype has a handful of counts. The rearrangement links TRBV20-1 to TRBJ1-3; D is unresolved. This CDR3 contains 15 residues. Trimming took off 1 base at V and 0 bases at J, with 10 bases between the two ends. From germline, CDR1 is DFQATT and CDR2 SNEGSKA (reference sequence). CDR3 sequence (DNA): TGCAGTGCTAGAGCACACCTTCCCTCTGGAAACACCATATATTTT. Amino acids: CSARAHLPSGNTIYF.

This clonotype was detected only a few times. The J gene is TRBJ2-3, the V gene TRBV6-2 or TRBV6-3, with D perhaps TRBD1 or TRBD2 (6 bases each). The germline V gene encodes CDR1 MNHEY and CDR2 SVGEGT. The CDR3 consists of 14 residues. V dropped 6 bases and J dropped 0 bases, with 10 bases sitting between them. The CDR3 loop is CASSQGGSTDTQYF. DNA of the CDR3: TGTGCCAGCAGCCAAGGGGGGAGCACAGATACGCAGTATTTT.

This clonotype has ten or more counts. This chain joins TRBV7-9 and TRBJ1-1; no firm D call. V lost 3 bases, J lost 10 bases, and 12 bases lay in between. CDR3 size: 12 residues. The germline CDR1 and CDR2 sequences are SEHNR and FQNEAQ (reference sequence). The CDR3 is CASSLDEAGAFF. The CDR3 region has the DNA TGTGCCAGCAGCTTGGATGAGGCGGGAGCTTTCTTT.

V is TRBV28 and J is TRBJ1-4; TRBD1 aligns across 7 bases. Germline trimming cut 4 bases from V and 8 bases from J; bases unmatched to any gene: 1. Germline values: CDR1 MDHEN, CDR2 SYDVKM. This CDR3 comprises 12 residues. In DNA, the CDR3 is TGTGCCAGCAGTTCGACAGGGGAAAAACTGTTTTTT. Translating gives CASSSTGEKLFF.

This sequence joins TRBV12-3 or TRBV12-4 and TRBJ1-3; the D is unclear. The V gene lost 6 bases and the J gene lost 3 bases, with 9 bases spanning the gap. The CDR3 is 13 amino acids. CDR3 nucleotides: TGTGCCAGCAGCTTACAGCATGGAAACACCATATATTTT. Encoded protein: CASSLQHGNTIYF.

This clonotype was counted at least ten times. CDR3 bases: TGTGCCAGCAGTTATTCGGGACAGGAAAATTCACCCCTCCACTTT. It codes for CASSYSGQENSPLHF. The rearrangement links TRBV6-6 to TRBJ1-6, with 8 nucleotides matching TRBD1. The CDR3 sequence is 15 residues long. Per germline, CDR1 MNHNY and CDR2 SVGAGI (reference sequence). V shed 3 bases, J shed 7 bases, and the junction held 5 bases outside the gene matches.

In its sample, this clonotype was seen many times. The chain links TRBV6-5 to TRBJ1-1; D is undetermined. Trimming took 0 bases from V and 0 from J, leaving 8 bases between them. Germline CDR1 reads MNHEY; CDR2 reads SVGAGI. The CDR3 loop spans 15 amino acids. CDR3 in amino acids: CASSYSWSLNTEAFF. The CDR3 region has the DNA TGTGCCAGCAGTTACTCGTGGAGTCTGAACACTGAAGCTTTCTTT.